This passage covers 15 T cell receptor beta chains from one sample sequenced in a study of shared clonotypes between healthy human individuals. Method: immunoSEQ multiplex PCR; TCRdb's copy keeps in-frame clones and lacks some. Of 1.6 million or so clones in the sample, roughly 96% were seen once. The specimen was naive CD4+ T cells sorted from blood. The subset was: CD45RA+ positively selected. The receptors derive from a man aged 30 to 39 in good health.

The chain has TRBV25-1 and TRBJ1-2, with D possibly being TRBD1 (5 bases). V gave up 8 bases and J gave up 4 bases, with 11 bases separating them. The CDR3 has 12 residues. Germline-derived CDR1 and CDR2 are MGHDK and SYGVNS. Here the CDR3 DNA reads TGTGCCAGCCAGGACATCTCCTATGGCTACACCTTC. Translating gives CASQDISYGYTF.

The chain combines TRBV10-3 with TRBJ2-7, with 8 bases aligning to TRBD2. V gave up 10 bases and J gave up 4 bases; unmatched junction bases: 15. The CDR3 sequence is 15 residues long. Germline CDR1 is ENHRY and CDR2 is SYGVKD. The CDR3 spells CATAGEAGGLYEQYF. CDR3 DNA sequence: TGTGCCACCGCCGGGGAGGCGGGAGGATTATACGAGCAGTACTTC.

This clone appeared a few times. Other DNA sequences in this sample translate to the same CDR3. As DNA, the CDR3 is TGCGCCAGCAGCTTGGAGGATACGCAGTATTTT. It specifies CASSLEDTQYF. V and J are TRBV5-1 and TRBJ2-3; D call uncertain. The V and J ends lost 0 bases and 6 bases respectively, with 2 bases between them. The germline CDR1 and CDR2 sequences are SGHRS and YFSETQ. There are 11 residues in the CDR3.

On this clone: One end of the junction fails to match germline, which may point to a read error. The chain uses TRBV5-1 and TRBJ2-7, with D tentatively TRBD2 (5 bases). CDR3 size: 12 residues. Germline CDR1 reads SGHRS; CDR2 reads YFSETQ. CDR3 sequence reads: CASSPPGFPEHF. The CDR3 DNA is TGCGCCAGCAGCCCCCCGGGATTCCCAGAGCACTTC.

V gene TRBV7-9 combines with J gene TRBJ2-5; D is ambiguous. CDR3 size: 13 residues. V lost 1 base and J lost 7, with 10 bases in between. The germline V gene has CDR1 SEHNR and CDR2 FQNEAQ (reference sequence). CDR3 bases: TGTGCCAGCAGCTTAGAAAGCAGTGGGACCCAGTACTTC. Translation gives CASSLESSGTQYF.

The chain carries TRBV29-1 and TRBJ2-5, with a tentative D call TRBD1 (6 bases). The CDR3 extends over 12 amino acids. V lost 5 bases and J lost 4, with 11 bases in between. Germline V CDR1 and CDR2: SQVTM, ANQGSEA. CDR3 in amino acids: CSVMMGAETQYF. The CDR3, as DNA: TGCAGCGTTATGATGGGGGCAGAGACCCAGTACTTC.

The CDR3 DNA follows: TGTGCCAGCAGCTTAGCTGAATGGGGGTCAGATACGCAGTATTTT. It translates to CASSLAEWGSDTQYF. The chain is built from TRBV7-2 and TRBJ2-3; D might be TRBD1 or TRBD2, each matching 5 bases. Germline-derived CDR1 and CDR2 are SGHTA and FQGNSA. V lost 0 bases and J lost 4, with 11 bases in between. This CDR3 region has 15 residues.

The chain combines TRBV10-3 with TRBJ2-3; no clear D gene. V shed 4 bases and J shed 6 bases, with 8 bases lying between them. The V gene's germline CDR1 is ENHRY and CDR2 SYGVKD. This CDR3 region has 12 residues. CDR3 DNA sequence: TGTGCCATCAGTGCTCCGCCTGATACGCAGTATTTT. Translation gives CAISAPPDTQYF.

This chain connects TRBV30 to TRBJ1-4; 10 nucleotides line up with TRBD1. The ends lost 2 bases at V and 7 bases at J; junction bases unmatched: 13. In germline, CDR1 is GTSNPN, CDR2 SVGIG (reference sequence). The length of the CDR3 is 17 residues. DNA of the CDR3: TGTGCCTGGAGTTCCGGGACAGGGGTGACGGGTGGTGAAAAACTGTTTTTT. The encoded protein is CAWSSGTGVTGGEKLFF. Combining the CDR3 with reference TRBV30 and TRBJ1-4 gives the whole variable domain SQTIHQWPATLVQPVGSPLSLECTVEGTSNPNLYWYRQAAGRGLQLLFYSVGIGQISSEVPQNLSASRPQDRQFILSSKKLLLSDSGFYLCAWSSGTGVTGGEKLFFGSGTQLSVL.

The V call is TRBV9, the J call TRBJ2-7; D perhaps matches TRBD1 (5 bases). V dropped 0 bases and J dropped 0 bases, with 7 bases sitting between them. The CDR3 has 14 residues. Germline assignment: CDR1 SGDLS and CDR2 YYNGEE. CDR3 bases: TGTGCCAGCAGCGTAGGACAGTACTCCTACGAGCAGTACTTC. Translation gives CASSVGQYSYEQYF.

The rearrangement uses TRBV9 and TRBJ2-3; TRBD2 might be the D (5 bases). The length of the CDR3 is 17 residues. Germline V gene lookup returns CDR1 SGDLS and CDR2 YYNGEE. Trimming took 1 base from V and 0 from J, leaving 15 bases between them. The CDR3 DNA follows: TGTGCCAGCAGCGTAAGGTTAAGCGGTACTAGCACAGATACGCAGTATTTT. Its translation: CASSVRLSGTSTDTQYF.

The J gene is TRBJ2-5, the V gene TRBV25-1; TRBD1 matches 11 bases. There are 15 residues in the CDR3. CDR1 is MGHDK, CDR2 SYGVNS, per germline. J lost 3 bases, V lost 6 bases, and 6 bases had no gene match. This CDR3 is CASSGTGGREETQYF. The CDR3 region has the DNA TGTGCCAGCAGCGGGACAGGGGGGCGGGAAGAGACCCAGTACTTC.

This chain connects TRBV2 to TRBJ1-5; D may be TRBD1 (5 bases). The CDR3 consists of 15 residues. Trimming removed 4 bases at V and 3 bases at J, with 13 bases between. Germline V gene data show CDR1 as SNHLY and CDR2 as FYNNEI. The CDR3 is CASSVREGVNQPQHF. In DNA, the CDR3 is TGTGCCAGCAGTGTCAGGGAAGGGGTCAATCAGCCCCAGCATTTT.

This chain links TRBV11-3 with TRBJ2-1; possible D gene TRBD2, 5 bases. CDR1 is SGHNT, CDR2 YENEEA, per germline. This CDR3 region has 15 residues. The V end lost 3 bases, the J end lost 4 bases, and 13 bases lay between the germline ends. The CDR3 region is CASSFRAEVYNEQFF. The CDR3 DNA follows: TGTGCCAGCAGCTTTCGAGCGGAGGTATACAATGAGCAGTTCTTC.

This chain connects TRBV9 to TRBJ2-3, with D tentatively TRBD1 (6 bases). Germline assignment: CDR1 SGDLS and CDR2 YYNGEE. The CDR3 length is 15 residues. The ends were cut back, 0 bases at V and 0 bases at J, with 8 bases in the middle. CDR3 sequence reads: CASSVGTVSTDTQYF. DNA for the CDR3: TGTGCCAGCAGCGTAGGGACAGTCAGCACAGATACGCAGTATTTT.